This T cell receptor (beta chain) is drawn from a study of blood T cells in healthy people across ages. This clonotype was counted many times. Primers used in a second PCR of about 7 to 12 cycles were a sample-barcoded 5' primer and a J-beta primer mix. TCRdb fed the 5' RACE reads into MiXCR, producing one record per CDR3 protein. The table has 850,000 to 950,000 distinct CDR3 sequences, 25% to 30% seen once. There were healthy Caucasian individuals from Russia, aged about 6 to 100, serving as donors. CDR1 MNHEY and CDR2 SVGEGT come from the germline V gene. The CDR3 runs to 15 residues. The germline V and J ends were trimmed by 2 bases and 0 bases, with 11 bases remaining between them.

Source material: blood. This TCR derives from a woman older than 75 in good health. The rearrangement links TRBV6-2 or TRBV6-3 to TRBJ2-7, with a weak D call TRBD1 (6 bases). The CDR3 region has the DNA TGTGCCAGCAGTTACGGGGCAGGGGTCTCCTACGAGCAGTACTTC. Protein: CASSYGAGVSYEQYF.